A single sample gave rise to the 21 T cell receptor beta chains below, sequenced in a study of shared clonotypes between healthy human individuals. Method: immunoSEQ multiplex PCR; TCRdb's copy keeps in-frame clones and lacks some. The repertoire includes about 490,000 clones, 79% of them detected once, and over 9.5% sits in the top ten. Material: PBMCs. Source of these receptors: a woman in her thirties or forties in good health. Some clones in this sample may be carry-over from other donors' samples.

The chain links TRBV7-2 to TRBJ1-1; 7 bases align to TRBD1. The CDR3 spans 15 residues. Trimming at V came to 4 bases and at J to 1 base, leaving 6 bases not matched to a gene. The germline V gene has CDR1 SGHTA and CDR2 FQGNSA. In nucleotides, the CDR3 is TGTGCCAGCAGCTATACCGGGACAGCGAACACTGAAGCTTTCTTT. It is translated as CASSYTGTANTEAFF.

This clone turned up a few times. The genes are TRBV7-6 and TRBJ2-2; D uncertain. V lost 0 bases and J 2 bases, leaving 4 bases between the germline ends. This CDR3 is built from 14 residues. Germline V gives CDR1 SGHVS, CDR2 FNYEAQ. The CDR3 nucleotides read TGTGCCAGCAGCTTAGCGGGCAACACCGGGGAGCTGTTTTTT. Translating gives CASSLAGNTGELFF.

This clone was recorded many times. The chain links TRBV19 to TRBJ2-6, with unresolved D. Germline V CDR1 and CDR2: LNHDA, SQIVND (reference sequence). This CDR3 spans 16 amino acids. Deletions cut 3 bases from V and 0 bases from J, with 9 bases between. The CDR3: CASSITASSGANVLTF. The CDR3, as DNA: TGTGCCAGTAGTATTACCGCCAGCTCTGGGGCCAACGTCCTGACTTTC.

The chain recombines TRBV7-8 with TRBJ2-7; D not certain. The CDR3 is 14 residues long. The V gene lost 1 base and the J gene lost 0 bases, with 7 bases spanning the gap. Germline assignment: CDR1 SGHVS and CDR2 FQNEAQ. CDR3 amino acids: CASSLVESSYEQYF. The CDR3 DNA reads TGTGCCAGCAGCTTAGTAGAAAGCTCCTACGAGCAGTACTTC.

The rearrangement links TRBV6-5 to TRBJ2-5; 7 positions match TRBD1. J was trimmed by 7 bases and V by 8 bases; bases with no gene match: 10. Germline values: CDR1 MNHEY, CDR2 SVGAGI. This CDR3 spans 13 amino acids. This chain's CDR3 is CASSTGNVGTQYF. DNA of the CDR3: TGTGCCAGCTCGACAGGGAACGTGGGGACCCAGTACTTC.

Concerning this clone: Its ends do not fully match the called genes, so a read error is possible. The chain uses TRBV5-6 and TRBJ2-5, with D perhaps TRBD2 (5 bases). The length of the CDR3 is 13 residues. Germline loops: CDR1 SGHDT, CDR2 YYEEEE. The CDR3 reads CASSSTNLGVPDF. The CDR3 bases are TGTGCCAGCAGCTCCACTAACCTCGGGGTTCCGGACTTC.

The J gene is TRBJ1-2, the V gene TRBV30, with 8 bases aligning to TRBD1. The CDR3 consists of 14 residues. Trimming at V came to 0 bases and at J to 8 bases, leaving 8 bases not matched to a gene. Germline CDR1 and CDR2: GTSNPN and SVGIG (reference sequence). The CDR3 spells CAWSVGQGARGYTF. The CDR3 DNA reads as TGTGCCTGGAGTGTAGGGCAGGGGGCACGGGGCTACACCTTC.

The chain carries TRBV4-1 and TRBJ2-5; D gene unclear. The CDR3 is 14 amino acids. Germline CDR1 and CDR2: MGHRA and YSYEKL. Trimming took 1 base from V and 5 from J, leaving 11 bases between them. As DNA, the CDR3 is TGCGCCAGCAGCCAAGGGACGACGACTGAGACCCAGTACTTC. This translates into CASSQGTTTETQYF.

The rearrangement uses TRBV11-2 and TRBJ2-3; D is ambiguous. The CDR3 sequence is 11 residues long. The germline V gene encodes CDR1 SGHAT and CDR2 FQNNGV. V shed 5 bases and J shed 10 bases, with 10 bases lying between them. The CDR3 DNA reads TGTGCCAGCAGCCAGGACGTTTCGCAGTATTTT. This translates into CASSQDVSQYF.

This chain connects TRBV19 to TRBJ1-4, with D maybe TRBD1 (6 bases). The V and J ends lost 9 bases and 8 bases respectively, with 19 bases between them. Germline CDR1 and CDR2: LNHDA and SQIVND (reference sequence). This CDR3 region has 14 residues. This CDR3 is CASAKQGTKEKLFF. Here the CDR3 DNA reads TGTGCCAGCGCAAAACAGGGTACGAAGGAAAAACTGTTTTTT.

A note on this clone: A much bigger clone sits one base away, suggesting this may be a read error. This CDR3 is missing its conserved last phenylalanine or tryptophan, likely due to a read error. The chain has TRBV27 and TRBJ1-2; 10 bases agree with TRBD1. The V gene's germline CDR1 is MNHEY and CDR2 SMNVEV (reference sequence). The V gene end was trimmed by 5 bases and the J gene end by 8 bases; junction bases not matched to a gene: 8. The CDR3 runs to 14 residues. The CDR3 DNA follows: TGTGCCAGCAGTAACCCGGACAGGGGGATAGGCTACACCTTA. This gives the protein CASSNPDRGIGYTL.

The J gene is TRBJ2-3, the V gene TRBV28; 13 bases align to TRBD2. The germline V gene encodes CDR1 MDHEN and CDR2 SYDVKM. Trimming at V came to 6 bases and at J to 5 bases, leaving 5 bases not matched to a gene. This CDR3 region has 15 residues. The DNA for the CDR3 is TGTGCCAGCAGCACACTAGCGGGAGGGCTAGATACGCAGTATTTT. This translates into CASSTLAGGLDTQYF.

The V call is TRBV7-9, the J call TRBJ2-2; D is possibly TRBD2 (6 bases). Germline values: CDR1 SEHNR, CDR2 FQNEAQ (reference sequence). V was trimmed by 2 bases and J by 3 bases, leaving 10 bases between them. The CDR3 extends over 15 amino acids. CDR3 DNA: TGTGCCAGCAGCTTACGGGACTCTTACACCGGGGAGCTGTTTTTT. Its translation: CASSLRDSYTGELFF.

The rearrangement links TRBV20-1 to TRBJ2-3; D is possibly TRBD2 (5 bases). The V end lost 4 bases, the J end lost 5 bases, and 7 bases lay between the germline ends. The CDR3 sequence is 11 residues long. From germline, CDR1 is DFQATT and CDR2 SNEGSKA (reference sequence). This chain's CDR3 is CSATGIDTQYF. For the CDR3, the DNA is TGCAGTGCTACCGGGATAGATACGCAGTATTTT.

V and J are TRBV18 and TRBJ2-2; 8 nucleotides line up with TRBD1. CDR1 and CDR2 from the germline V gene are KGHSH and LQKENI. V lost 8 bases to trimming and J lost 0 bases; unmatched junction nucleotides: 5. CDR3 length equals 15 residues. The CDR3 reads CASPRQGSNTGELFF. The DNA of the CDR3 is TGTGCCAGCCCTCGACAGGGGTCGAACACCGGGGAGCTGTTTTTT.

The chain has TRBV6-1 and TRBJ2-7; D call uncertain. Germline lookup yields CDR1 MNHNS and CDR2 SASEGT. V lost 2 bases, J lost 1 base, and 6 bases lay in between. The CDR3 length is 13 residues. CDR3 protein: CASSETVSYEQYF. DNA of the CDR3: TGTGCCAGCAGTGAAACGGTTTCCTACGAGCAGTACTTC.

The chain has TRBV12-2 and TRBJ2-7; the table assigns TRBD2, which was not confirmed against the DNA. TRBV12-2 is deemed a pseudogene. This CDR3 has 19 amino acids. The CDR3 loop reads CASRLVGHLTSGRSYEQYF. Written as DNA, the CDR3 is TGTGCAAGTCGCTTAGTGGGGCACCTGACTAGCGGTCGCTCCTACGAGCAGTACTTC.

The chain recombines TRBV18 with TRBJ1-5, with 7 bases lining up with TRBD2. The J call is uncertain, as TRBJ2-3 better fits the DNA end. Germline V gives CDR1 KGHSH, CDR2 LQKENI. CDR3 length equals 16 residues. The CDR3: CASSPGGGYSNQPQYF. CDR3 nucleotides: TGTGCCAGCTCACCAGGGGGGGGTTATAGCAATCAGCCCCAGTATTTT.

The chain carries TRBV6-5 and TRBJ2-7; D is perhaps TRBD2 (6 bases). The CDR3 extends over 14 amino acids. CDR1 and CDR2 (germline): MNHEY, SVGAGI. Between the trimmed V and J ends, which lost 5 bases and 0 bases, there was a span of 11 bases. CDR3 DNA sequence: TGTGCCAGCAGTCGGGACTTTAGCTCCTACGAGCAGTACTTC. Translating it yields CASSRDFSSYEQYF.

This rearrangement joins TRBV6-5 to TRBJ1-1; weak D call: TRBD1 (5 bases). Trimming took 7 bases from V and 10 from J, leaving 13 bases between them. The CDR3 length is 11 residues. Germline CDR1 is MNHEY and CDR2 is SVGAGI. DNA for the CDR3: TGTGCCAGCACCGCGGGAGGGGCAGCTTTCTTT. It specifies CASTAGGAAFF.

V gene TRBV28 combines with J gene TRBJ2-7; 13 positions agree with TRBD2. Germline lookup yields CDR1 MDHEN and CDR2 SYDVKM. V lost 7 bases and J lost 2; bases outside the gene matches: 8. This CDR3 is built from 16 residues. The CDR3 reads CASTRTSGSQTYEQYF. Written as DNA, the CDR3 is TGTGCCAGCACCCGGACTAGCGGGAGCCAAACCTACGAGCAGTACTTC.